A single sample is the source of the 30 T cell receptor beta chains below, sequenced in a study of blood T cell repertoires in COVID-19. Profiled with immunoSEQ multiplex PCR; TCRdb holds only in-frame clones, not every one. The table has roughly 240,000 clones, about 91% seen once. The sequenced sample consisted of PBMCs or T cells enriched from blood (not recorded which). These receptors originate from a woman in her thirties or forties with acute COVID-19.

The chain links TRBV5-1 to TRBJ2-5, with a tentative D call TRBD2 (6 bases). V was clipped by 2 bases and J by 2 bases, with 16 bases between them. The CDR3 has 16 residues. From germline, CDR1 is SGHRS and CDR2 YFSETQ. CDR3 region: CASSFRMNGLQETQYF. As DNA, the CDR3 is TGCGCCAGCAGCTTCCGAATGAATGGACTACAAGAGACCCAGTACTTC.

The chain has TRBV7-6 and TRBJ2-3, with D perhaps TRBD2 (5 bases). The V end lost 5 bases, the J end lost 0 bases, and 12 bases lay between the germline ends. This CDR3 is 15 amino acids long. From germline, CDR1 is SGHVS and CDR2 FNYEAQ. DNA for the CDR3: TGTGCCAGCAGCGTCTTAGCGTCTAGCACAGATACGCAGTATTTT. Translated, it gives CASSVLASSTDTQYF.

The CDR3 region is CASSPRQYNSPLHF. The CDR3 DNA is TGTGCCAGCAGCCCCCGACAGTATAATTCACCCCTCCACTTT. The rearrangement links TRBV7-2 to TRBJ1-6; TRBD1 is a possible D gene (5 bases). Trimming removed 5 bases from V and 4 bases from J, with 9 bases in between. The CDR3 runs to 14 residues. Looked up from germline, CDR1 is SGHTA and CDR2 is FQGNSA.

The chain couples TRBV6-5 to TRBJ1-1; TRBD1 is a possible D gene (5 bases). Trimming left V 7 bases short and J 6 bases short, with 15 bases between. The CDR3 spans 13 residues. From germline, CDR1 is MNHEY and CDR2 SVGAGI. CDR3 coding DNA: TGTGCCAGCACCCCTAGGGGATCGGCTGAAGCTTTCTTT. It encodes CASTPRGSAEAFF.

The chain combines TRBV30 with TRBJ1-4, with D perhaps TRBD1 (5 bases). The ends were cut back, 4 bases at V and 6 bases at J, with 12 bases in the middle. From germline, CDR1 is GTSNPN and CDR2 SVGIG (reference sequence). The CDR3 runs to 13 residues. CDR3 coding DNA: TGTGCCTGGAATCGGGGGATGGATGAAAAACTGTTTTTT. Amino acids: CAWNRGMDEKLFF.

The chain recombines TRBV5-6 with TRBJ1-5; D is perhaps TRBD1 (5 bases). Trimming stripped 1 base from V and 0 bases from J, with 14 bases between. Germline CDR1 is SGHDT and CDR2 is YYEEEE. The length of the CDR3 is 17 residues. CDR3 region: CASSLLGQGNSNQPQHF. The CDR3 DNA follows: TGTGCCAGCAGCTTGCTGGGCCAGGGCAATAGCAATCAGCCCCAGCATTTT. The variable domain in full, with the rest retrieved from reference TRBV5-6 and TRBJ1-5, is DAGVTQSPTHLIKTRGQQVTLRCSPKSGHDTVSWYQQALGQGPQFIFQYYEEEERQRGNFPDRFSGHQFPNYSSELNVNALLLGDSALYLCASSLLGQGNSNQPQHFGDGTRLSIL.

The chain couples TRBV14 to TRBJ1-1; D remains unclear. Looked up from germline, CDR1 is SGHDN and CDR2 is FVKESK. CDR3 length: 15 amino acids. With 1 base removed from V and 1 base from J, the gap between germline ends came to 10 bases. In DNA form, the CDR3 reads TGTGCCAGCAGCCAAGCGCAGACGGGGAACACTGAAGCTTTCTTT. Protein sequence: CASSQAQTGNTEAFF. The complete variable domain, with remaining parts taken from reference TRBV14 and TRBJ1-1, reads EAGVTQFPSHSVIEKGQTVTLRCDPISGHDNLYWYRRVMGKEIKFLLHFVKESKQDESGMPNNRFLAERTGGTYSTLKVQPAELEDSGVYFCASSQAQTGNTEAFFGQGTRLTVV.

The CDR3 region is CASSSLGGQETQYF. The CDR3 DNA follows: TGTGCCAGCAGCTCCTTGGGGGGTCAAGAGACCCAGTACTTC. This chain links TRBV7-8 with TRBJ2-5; D may be TRBD2 (6 bases). The CDR3 is 14 amino acids. In germline, CDR1 is SGHVS, CDR2 FQNEAQ. V lost 4 bases, J lost 2 bases, and 11 bases lay in between.

This chain links TRBV11-3 with TRBJ1-6; 9 bases fit TRBD1. This CDR3 spans 14 amino acids. CDR1 and CDR2 from the germline V gene are SGHNT and YENEEA. V shed 5 bases, J shed 9 bases, and the junction held 5 bases outside the gene matches. In nucleotides, the CDR3 is TGTGCCAGCAGCCTGGGACAGGGTCCTTCACCCCTCCACTTT. This codes for CASSLGQGPSPLHF.

V and J are TRBV14 and TRBJ1-1, with a weak D call TRBD1 (5 bases). The CDR3 is made up of 13 amino acids. Germline V gene sequence: CDR1 SGHDN, CDR2 FVKESK. The V end lost 4 bases, the J end lost 1 base, and 7 bases lay between the germline ends. DNA of the CDR3: TGTGCCAGCAGCCTCCAGGGGAACACTGAAGCTTTCTTT. Amino acid sequence: CASSLQGNTEAFF.

CDR3 nucleotide sequence: TGTGCCAGCAGCAAAGGTAGTAGCGCTTCCTACACCGGGGAGCTGTTTTTT. This sequence encodes CASSKGSSASYTGELFF. V gene TRBV21-1 combines with J gene TRBJ2-2; the table assigns TRBD2, which was not confirmed against the DNA. TRBV21-1 is designated a pseudogene. This CDR3 has 17 amino acids.

The CDR3 sequence: CASSDPAGGAKNIQYF. For the CDR3, the DNA is TGTGCCAGCAGTGACCCCGCCGGGGGGGCCAAAAACATTCAGTACTTC. The chain combines TRBV25-1 with TRBJ2-4, with 7 bases that match TRBD2. The V segment lost 3 bases and the J segment 1 base; nucleotides outside the gene matches: 6. Germline CDR1 reads MGHDK; CDR2 reads SYGVNS. The CDR3 runs 16 residues.

The rearrangement joins TRBV28 to TRBJ2-3, with a weak D call TRBD2 (6 bases). Germline V CDR1 and CDR2: MDHEN, SYDVKM. Between the trimmed V and J ends, which lost 7 bases and 2 bases, there was a span of 19 bases. CDR3 length: 16 residues. CDR3 region: CASTTSGSRVTDTQYF. CDR3 in DNA: TGTGCCAGCACCACGTCCGGGAGCAGAGTCACAGATACGCAGTATTTT.

This chain connects TRBV2 to TRBJ1-5; D possibly corresponds to TRBD1 (5 bases). The CDR3 spans 13 residues. Trimming stripped 9 bases from V and 4 bases from J, with 13 bases between. Germline CDR1 and CDR2: SNHLY and FYNNEI. The CDR3 reads CASGAVENQPQHF. The CDR3 DNA sequence: TGTGCCAGTGGGGCGGTCGAAAATCAGCCCCAGCATTTT.

This chain joins TRBV29-1 and TRBJ2-1; TRBD2 matches 7 bases. Germline V gene data show CDR1 as SQVTM and CDR2 as ANQGSEA. Unmatched junction bases numbered 11, after V lost 6 bases and J lost 6 bases. CDR3 length: 14 residues. The CDR3: CSVNIKGRVNEQFF. DNA for the CDR3: TGCAGCGTCAATATTAAGGGGAGGGTCAATGAGCAGTTCTTC.

The chain employs TRBV11-3 and TRBJ1-3, with D perhaps matching TRBD1 (5 bases). The germline CDR1 and CDR2 sequences are SGHNT and YENEEA. Trimming took off 4 bases at V and 1 base at J, with 11 bases between the two ends. The CDR3 is made up of 15 amino acids. CDR3 in DNA: TGTGCCAGCAGCTCCAGACAGCTTTCTGGAAACACCATATATTTT. Its protein product is CASSSRQLSGNTIYF.

Remarks on this clone: A junction boundary mismatches the germline segment, possibly from a read error. The V and J genes are TRBV30 and TRBJ2-1; 11 positions match TRBD2. The CDR3 consists of 16 residues. Germline V gene data show CDR1 as GTSNPN and CDR2 as SVGIG (reference sequence). CDR3 DNA sequence: TGTGCCTGGAGTGGGGGTCGACTAGCGGGGCCCAATGGGCAGTTCTTC. It encodes CAWSGGRLAGPNGQFF.

The chain couples TRBV12-2 to TRBJ2-7; the table's D call, TRBD1, was not checked against the DNA. TRBV12-2 is recorded as a pseudogene. The CDR3 is 16 amino acids. CDR3 residues: CASRSNPGKKTYEQYF. DNA for the CDR3: TGTGCAAGTCGCTCAAACCCAGGGAAGAAGACCTACGAGCAGTACTTC.

In its sample, this clone was seen a few times. The gene calls are TRBV5-1 and TRBJ1-2; 9 bases fit TRBD1. Germline V CDR1 and CDR2: SGHRS, YFSETQ. CDR3 size: 14 residues. V dropped 4 bases and J dropped 2; count of bases not matched to a gene: 3. Here the CDR3 reads CASSPGQGNYGYTF. For the CDR3, the DNA is TGCGCCAGCAGCCCCGGACAGGGGAACTATGGCTACACCTTC.

This chain joins TRBV6-2 or TRBV6-3 and TRBJ2-3; 11 bases are shared with TRBD1. Trimming removed 5 bases from V and 3 bases from J; junction bases left unmatched: 4. Germline values: CDR1 MNHEY, CDR2 SVGEGT. The CDR3 has 15 amino acids. As DNA, the CDR3 is TGTGCCAGCAGTGCGAGGGACAGGGGGACAGATACGCAGTATTTT. It translates to CASSARDRGTDTQYF.

The genes are TRBV5-1 and TRBJ2-5; D remains unclear. Trimming took 4 bases from V and 5 from J, leaving 15 bases between them. Germline CDR1 is SGHRS and CDR2 is YFSETQ. There are 14 residues in the CDR3. The CDR3 reads CASSRSVQAETQYF. The CDR3 DNA is TGCGCCAGCAGCCGAAGTGTTCAGGCTGAGACCCAGTACTTC.

The CDR3: CSVESQGNYGYTF. CDR3 sequence (DNA): TGCAGCGTTGAATCACAGGGTAACTATGGCTACACCTTC. The chain combines TRBV29-1 with TRBJ1-2; tentatively, D is TRBD1 (6 bases). With 2 bases removed from V and 1 base from J, the gap between germline ends came to 8 bases. Germline V gene sequence: CDR1 SQVTM, CDR2 ANQGSEA. The CDR3 loop spans 13 amino acids.

The CDR3 is CASSLALGTGASPLHF. CDR3 DNA: TGTGCCAGCAGCTTAGCGCTTGGGACAGGGGCTTCACCCCTCCACTTT. This chain joins TRBV7-8 and TRBJ1-6, with 10 bases aligning to TRBD1. The J segment lost 9 bases and the V segment lost 0 bases, leaving 5 bases of the junction unmatched. Germline CDR1 and CDR2: SGHVS and FQNEAQ. The CDR3 extends over 16 amino acids.

This chain connects TRBV6-1 to TRBJ2-7; tentatively, D is TRBD2 (5 bases). The CDR3 length is 14 residues. Trimming stripped 1 base from V and 2 bases from J, with 9 bases between. Germline V gene lookup returns CDR1 MNHNS and CDR2 SASEGT. The CDR3 DNA follows: TGTGCCAGCAGTGAAGGGCTAGCCCCCTACGAGCAGTACTTC. Protein: CASSEGLAPYEQYF.

This clone has more than one count but fewer than ten. V and J are TRBV11-3 and TRBJ1-2; 7 bases map to TRBD1. V shed 1 base, J shed 5 bases, and the junction held 4 bases outside the gene matches. There are 14 residues in the CDR3. Germline CDR1 SGHNT, CDR2 YENEEA. The CDR3 bases are TGTGCCAGCAGCTTAGCGGGGACAGAGTATGGCTACACCTTC. The encoded protein is CASSLAGTEYGYTF.

This clone was counted a few times. V usage is TRBV5-1 and J usage is TRBJ2-2; TRBD1 matches 9 bases. The CDR3 runs 17 residues. Per the germline V gene, CDR1 is SGHRS and CDR2 is YFSETQ. J gave up 4 bases and V 4 bases, and 11 bases lay outside the gene matches. Here the CDR3 reads CASSATRTGEGTGELFF. The CDR3 nucleotides read TGCGCCAGCAGCGCTACTCGGACAGGGGAGGGCACCGGGGAGCTGTTTTTT.

V usage is TRBV7-8 and J usage is TRBJ2-2; TRBD2 matches 7 bases. The CDR3 has 18 amino acids. Looked up from germline, CDR1 is SGHVS and CDR2 is FQNEAQ. The junction had 12 bases not matched to a gene; V was cut back by 5 bases and J by 0 bases. The CDR3 DNA follows: TGTGCCAGCAGCCAAGCGGGGAGCGTACTGTCGAACACCGGGGAGCTGTTTTTT. Encoded protein: CASSQAGSVLSNTGELFF. Full variable domain (remainder filled in from reference TRBV7-8 and TRBJ2-2): GAGVSQSPRYKVAKRGQDVALRCDPISGHVSLFWYQQALGQGPEFLTYFQNEAQLDKSGLPSDRFFAERPEGSVSTLKIQRTQQEDSAVYLCASSQAGSVLSNTGELFFGEGSRLTVL.

The rearrangement uses TRBV5-1 and TRBJ1-6; 9 bases align to TRBD1. Looked up from germline, CDR1 is SGHRS and CDR2 is YFSETQ. Losses at the gene ends were 4 bases for V and 0 bases for J; bases not matched to a gene: 5. The CDR3 has 17 residues. For the CDR3, the DNA is TGCGCCAGCAGCCCCGGGACAGGGAGCTCCTATAATTCACCCCTCCACTTT. It translates to CASSPGTGSSYNSPLHF.

The gene calls are TRBV25-1 and TRBJ1-2; D is undetermined. This CDR3 has 13 amino acids. V was trimmed by 6 bases and J by 2 bases, leaving 10 bases between them. Per germline, CDR1 MGHDK and CDR2 SYGVNS. CDR3 sequence reads: CASSNTRNYGYTF. The CDR3 DNA reads TGTGCCAGCAGCAATACGAGAAACTATGGCTACACCTTC.

The V and J genes are TRBV11-2 and TRBJ2-7; 7 positions agree with TRBD1. V dropped 0 bases and J dropped 4; count of bases not matched to a gene: 6. The germline CDR1 and CDR2 sequences are SGHAT and FQNNGV. This CDR3 has 15 residues. This CDR3 reads CASSLEGQEIYEQYV. CDR3 sequence (DNA): TGTGCCAGCAGCTTAGAAGGACAGGAGATATACGAGCAGTACGTC.